This T cell receptor (beta chain) was observed in a study of T-cell memory formation after mild COVID-19. Study overall: The TCR clusters were mostly specific to one donor. Points from the study as a whole: Day 15 to 85 contracting clones showed balanced CD4/CD8; later expanders leaned CD4+. Cross-reactive memory appears to have joined, as suggested by some responding clones showing up in pre-infection memory.

CDR1 is SGHVS and CDR2 is FQNEAQ in the germline V gene. This CDR3 has 13 residues. As regards this clonotype: Its antigen is currently unknown. Germline and junction disagree at one end, which may indicate a read error.

One entry per CDR3 protein results from TCRdb running MiXCR on the 5' RACE reads. The sample includes about 440,000 distinct CDR3 sequences, 20% of them seen just once. This sequence joins TRBV7-8 and TRBJ2-1; D unclear. This TCR was sampled from an adult woman who had mild COVID-19 (a few samples of this study predate the infection). Cell type and time point are not known. Material: PBMCs or a T cell subset sorted from them (not recorded which). CDR3 bases: TGTGCCAGCCGATGGCTCAGTGGCAATGAGCAGTTATTC. Its translation: CASRWLSGNEQLF.